This T cell receptor (beta chain) was identified in a study of blood T cell repertoires in COVID-19. Libraries were prepared by immunoSEQ multiplex PCR; TCRdb keeps only in-frame clonotypes and omits some of them. The table lists fewer than 65,000 clones, 91% of them singletons. The germline V gene encodes CDR1 MNHEY and CDR2 SVGAGI. V lost 6 bases and J lost 9, with 15 bases in between. The CDR3 contains 14 residues. The sequencing sample was made of peripheral blood. The origin of this receptor is an older woman with active or convalescent COVID-19. This chain connects TRBV6-5 to TRBJ1-6; possible D gene TRBD1, 6 bases. CDR3 amino acids: CASRDRDSFSPLHF. CDR3 DNA sequence: TGTGCCAGCAGGGACAGAGATTCGTTTTCACCCCTCCACTTT.